A selection of T cell receptor beta chains follows, all from one sample in a study of CD8 T cells in ankylosing spondylitis. Each CDR3 protein is one row after TCRdb ran MiXCR on the 5' RACE reads. The sample shows roughly 700,000 distinct CDR3 sequences, 15% to 20% of them seen only once. The specimen was blood, either unsorted or a sorted T cell fraction (not recorded which). The receptors here all came from a male donor with ankylosing spondylitis. CDR3s include the opening cysteine and the closing phenylalanine or tryptophan. Fields, in order: V gene, J gene, CDR3 protein.

>TRBV28|TRBJ1-4
CASSPAQRLFF
>TRBV12-3/TRBV12-4|TRBJ1-1
CASRALRVDTEAFF
>TRBV4-3|TRBJ2-2
CASSLHPPRLAGDTGELFF
>TRBV7-2|TRBJ2-5
CASSLGQVKQETQYF
>TRBV5-1|TRBJ2-5
CASSFLRQGFETQYF
>TRBV20-1|TRBJ2-7
CSAIRTSSYEQYF
>TRBV6-1|TRBJ1-5
CASSMRSSNQPQHF
>TRBV20-1|TRBJ1-5
CSARDTDSNNQPQHF
>TRBV4-1|TRBJ2-5
CASSQGDRVQETQYF
>TRBV28|TRBJ1-5
CASSPRGESGNQPQHF
>TRBV29-1|TRBJ2-6
CSVGGGNSGANVLTF
>TRBV7-8|TRBJ2-7
CASSSRLERYEQYF
>TRBV19|TRBJ1-1
CASSMTGFSEAFF
>TRBV2|TRBJ2-2
CASRGQGINTGELFF
>TRBV29-1|TRBJ1-2
CSVEALGQGADYGYTF
>TRBV12-3/TRBV12-4|TRBJ1-6
CASSLGGRDNSPLHF
>TRBV19|TRBJ2-3
CASSRRLFSTDTQYF
>TRBV20-1|TRBJ2-3
CSASSAGGQGDTQYF
>TRBV7-9|TRBJ2-1
CTSSLRVTGDEQFF
>TRBV6-5|TRBJ2-5
CASSYTSGVGETQYF
>TRBV6-1|TRBJ2-5
CASRKGWRGEETQYF
>TRBV5-1|TRBJ2-3
CASSSPSDTQYF